The 18 T cell receptor beta chains below were found in one sample sequenced in a study of T cell responses to AZD1222 COVID-19 vaccine. Profiled with immunoSEQ multiplex PCR; TCRdb holds only in-frame clones, not every one. The table lists 130,000 to 150,000 clones, about 86% of them singletons, with approximately 4.7% in the top ten. Here the sequenced sample was peripheral blood, taken 28 days after the second AZD1222 dose. These receptors were taken from an adult who received the AZD1222 COVID-19 vaccine.

The genes are TRBV5-1 and TRBJ1-4; 8 positions agree with TRBD1. V lost 6 bases, J lost 0 bases, and 7 bases stayed unmatched. CDR3 length: 16 residues. The germline V gene has CDR1 SGHRS and CDR2 YFSETQ. CDR3 loop: CASTRGQGATNEKLFF. CDR3 nucleotide sequence: TGCGCCAGCACCAGAGGACAGGGCGCAACTAATGAAAAACTGTTTTTT.

The chain links TRBV10-3 to TRBJ1-1; 8 nucleotides match TRBD1. Trimming at V came to 2 bases and at J to 1 base, leaving 0 bases not matched to a gene. Germline loops: CDR1 ENHRY, CDR2 SYGVKD. The CDR3 covers 14 residues. Written as DNA, the CDR3 is TGTGCCATCAGTGAGGGACAGGGGAACACTGAAGCTTTCTTT. This gives the protein CAISEGQGNTEAFF.

The rearrangement joins TRBV3-1 (or the pseudogene TRBV3-2) to TRBJ1-1; weak D call: TRBD1 (6 bases). Trimming removed 1 base from V and 3 bases from J, with 12 bases in between. The CDR3 extends over 15 amino acids. Germline V gives CDR1 LGHDT, CDR2 YNNKEL (reference sequence). CDR3 nucleotide sequence: TGTGCCAGCAGCCAAGCGGGGGCGCTGCACACTGAAGCTTTCTTT. This sequence encodes CASSQAGALHTEAFF.

This chain connects TRBV29-1 to TRBJ2-7; no clear D gene. CDR1 is SQVTM and CDR2 is ANQGSEA in the germline V gene. The CDR3 extends over 11 amino acids. The V end lost 1 base, the J end lost 3 bases, and 4 bases lay between the germline ends. The CDR3 spells CSVEAYYEQYF. For the CDR3, the DNA is TGCAGCGTTGAAGCCTACTACGAGCAGTACTTC.

The V gene is TRBV27, the J gene TRBJ2-1, with no clear D. Between the trimmed V and J ends, which lost 0 bases and 6 bases, there was a span of 9 bases. This CDR3 spans 14 amino acids. Germline CDR1 is MNHEY and CDR2 is SMNVEV (reference sequence). This CDR3 reads CASSLSTEPNEQFF. The CDR3 DNA sequence: TGTGCCAGCAGTTTATCCACAGAACCCAATGAGCAGTTCTTC.

The V and J genes are TRBV12-3 or TRBV12-4 and TRBJ1-2; D remains ambiguous. This CDR3 region has 13 residues. V lost 7 bases and J 4 bases, leaving 13 bases between the germline ends. DNA of the CDR3: TGTGCCAGCACCGCGTCAGAGGGCTATGGCTACACCTTC. As protein: CASTASEGYGYTF.

J is TRBJ2-1 and V is TRBV11-2; tentatively, D is TRBD2 (6 bases). From germline, CDR1 is SGHAT and CDR2 FQNNGV. This CDR3 contains 13 residues. Trimming removed 1 base from V and 9 bases from J, with 10 bases in between. The CDR3 protein is CASSLGAGIEQFF. Written as DNA, the CDR3 is TGTGCCAGCAGCTTAGGGGCGGGGATTGAGCAGTTCTTC.

The chain carries TRBV28 and TRBJ1-6; D remains ambiguous. This CDR3 is built from 11 residues. Germline V gene sequence: CDR1 MDHEN, CDR2 SYDVKM. The ends were cut back, 7 bases at V and 7 bases at J, with 5 bases in the middle. For the CDR3, the DNA is TGTGCCAGCACCGACAATTCACCCCTCCACTTT. This codes for CASTDNSPLHF.

CDR3 protein: CASSLPQGQGYTF. The CDR3 DNA reads as TGTGCCAGCAGTTTACCACAGGGGCAAGGCTACACCTTC. The chain recombines TRBV27 with TRBJ1-2, with TRBD1 matching over 7 bases. This CDR3 is 13 amino acids long. CDR1 and CDR2 from the germline V gene are MNHEY and SMNVEV (reference sequence). Unmatched junction bases numbered 5, after V lost 2 bases and J lost 8 bases.

The chain joins TRBV5-1 to TRBJ2-2; no definite D call. Germline V lookup: CDR1 SGHRS, CDR2 YFSETQ. The CDR3 has 14 amino acids. V lost 7 bases and J 4 bases, leaving 14 bases between the germline ends. The CDR3 nucleotides read TGCGCCAGCGGCCAGACCCTATCCACCGGGGAGCTGTTTTTT. Encoded protein: CASGQTLSTGELFF.

V gene TRBV5-1 combines with J gene TRBJ2-2, with D perhaps TRBD2 (6 bases). The CDR3 is 14 amino acids. V was cut by 3 bases and J by 5 bases, with 11 bases left in between. Germline assignment: CDR1 SGHRS and CDR2 YFSETQ. This CDR3 reads CASSSGTATGELFF. DNA for the CDR3: TGCGCCAGCAGCTCGGGGACTGCAACCGGGGAGCTGTTTTTT.

The DNA of the CDR3 is TGCGCCAGCAGCGACGACAGAGCTGGAAACACCATATATTTT. Protein product: CASSDDRAGNTIYF. The chain links TRBV5-1 to TRBJ1-3; TRBD1 is a possible D gene (5 bases). The length of the CDR3 is 14 residues. The ends were cut back, 4 bases at V and 2 bases at J, with 10 bases in the middle. CDR1 and CDR2 (germline): SGHRS, YFSETQ.

This chain links TRBV29-1 with TRBJ2-5; 10 bases are a match to TRBD1. Germline assignment: CDR1 SQVTM and CDR2 ANQGSEA. The junction had 14 bases not matched to a gene; V was cut back by 6 bases and J by 4 bases. This CDR3 is 16 amino acids long. The CDR3 nucleotides read TGCAGCGTGAGGCCCGGAGGACAGGGGGGAGGAGAGACCCAGTACTTC. This gives the protein CSVRPGGQGGGETQYF.

The chain is built from TRBV10-3 and TRBJ2-1; 7 positions agree with TRBD1. Germline assignment: CDR1 ENHRY and CDR2 SYGVKD. The CDR3 extends over 16 amino acids. Trimming removed 6 bases from V and 1 base from J; junction bases left unmatched: 9. The CDR3 region is CAIRTDREISYNEQFF. DNA of the CDR3: TGTGCCATCAGAACCGACAGGGAAATATCCTACAATGAGCAGTTCTTC.

The chain uses TRBV19 and TRBJ1-5; 10 bases line up with TRBD1. From germline, CDR1 is LNHDA and CDR2 SQIVND (reference sequence). V trimming: 3 bases; J trimming: 2 bases; junction bases outside the gene matches: 7. The CDR3 is 17 amino acids. The CDR3 here is CASSMTGGWIGNQPQHF. The CDR3 region has the DNA TGTGCCAGTAGTATGACAGGGGGCTGGATTGGCAATCAGCCCCAGCATTTT. The full variable domain, its missing parts supplied by reference TRBV19 and TRBJ1-5, is DGGITQSPKYLFRKEGQNVTLSCEQNLNHDAMYWYRQDPGQGLRLIYYSQIVNDFQKGDIAEGYSVSREKKESFPLTVTSAQKNPTAFYLCASSMTGGWIGNQPQHFGDGTRLSIL.

This chain uses TRBV10-3 with TRBJ2-1; 9 bases align to TRBD2. The V segment lost 7 bases and the J segment 6 bases; nucleotides outside the gene matches: 16. The CDR3 spans 17 residues. Germline CDR1 reads ENHRY; CDR2 reads SYGVKD. CDR3 sequence reads: CAIKTRGGASRGNEQFF. The CDR3 coding sequence is TGTGCCATCAAAACTCGCGGGGGGGCCAGTAGGGGCAATGAGCAGTTCTTC.

The rearrangement joins TRBV9 to TRBJ2-5, with 8 bases lining up with TRBD1. V gave up 4 bases and J gave up 4 bases; unmatched junction bases: 6. In germline, CDR1 is SGDLS, CDR2 YYNGEE. CDR3 size: 14 residues. The CDR3 DNA is TGTGCCAGCAGCCCCCAGGGGGCCCCAGAGACCCAGTACTTC. This encodes CASSPQGAPETQYF. The variable domain in full, with the rest retrieved from reference TRBV9 and TRBJ2-5, is DSGVTQTPKHLITATGQRVTLRCSPRSGDLSVYWYQQSLDQGLQFLIQYYNGEERAKGNILERFSAQQFPDLHSELNLSSLELGDSALYFCASSPQGAPETQYFGPGTRLLVL.

In its sample, this clone was seen a few times. The chain joins TRBV6-5 to TRBJ2-2; the D is unclear. Germline V gene sequence: CDR1 MNHEY, CDR2 SVGAGI. This CDR3 is 14 amino acids long. V lost 3 bases, J lost 4 bases, and 9 bases lay in between. The CDR3 DNA is TGTGCCAGCAGTTATTCCAGCCCCACCGGGGAGCTGTTTTTT. This encodes CASSYSSPTGELFF.